This TCR beta chain was observed in a study of blood T cell repertoires in COVID-19. Study summary: Material from acute and convalescent COVID-19 was sourced from the United States, Italy and Spain. The analysed material was cDNA or gDNA that came from T cells, B-cell-depleted T cells, or PBMCs.

CDR3 size: 16 residues. The V gene end was trimmed by 1 base and the J gene end by 4 bases; junction bases not matched to a gene: 5. Germline CDR1 and CDR2: MGHRA and YSYEKL. Under the authors' procedure: How many nucleated cells were present was estimated from reference gene primer amplification. Data came from immunoSEQ multiplex PCR; TCRdb stores just in-frame clones and leaves some out. The V and J calls and clone size are taken from that table; D and trimming were inferred from the DNA. The table includes 65,000 to 75,000 clones, around 70% detected once. The rearrangement uses TRBV4-1 and TRBJ2-1; TRBD2 matches 9 bases. Sequenced material: peripheral blood. The origin of this receptor is a man in his 70s with acute or convalescent COVID-19. The CDR3 loop is CASSQGVSGSYNEQFF. The CDR3 DNA sequence: TGCGCCAGCAGCCAAGGGGTTAGCGGGAGTTACAATGAGCAGTTCTTC.